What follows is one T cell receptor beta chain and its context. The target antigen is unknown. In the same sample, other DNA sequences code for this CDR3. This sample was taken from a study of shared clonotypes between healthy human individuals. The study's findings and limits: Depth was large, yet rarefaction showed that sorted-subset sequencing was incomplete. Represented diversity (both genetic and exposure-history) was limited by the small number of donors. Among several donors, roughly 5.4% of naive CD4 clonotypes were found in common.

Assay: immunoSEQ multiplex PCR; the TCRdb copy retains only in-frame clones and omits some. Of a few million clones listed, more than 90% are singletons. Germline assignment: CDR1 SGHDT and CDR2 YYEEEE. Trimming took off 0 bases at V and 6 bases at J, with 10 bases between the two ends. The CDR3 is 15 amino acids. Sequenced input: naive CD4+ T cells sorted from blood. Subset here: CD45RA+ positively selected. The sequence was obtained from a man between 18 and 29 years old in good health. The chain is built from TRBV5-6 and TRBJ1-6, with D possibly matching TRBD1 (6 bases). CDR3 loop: CASSLGQVTNSPLHF. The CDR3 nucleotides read TGTGCCAGCAGCTTGGGACAGGTTACTAATTCACCCCTCCACTTT.